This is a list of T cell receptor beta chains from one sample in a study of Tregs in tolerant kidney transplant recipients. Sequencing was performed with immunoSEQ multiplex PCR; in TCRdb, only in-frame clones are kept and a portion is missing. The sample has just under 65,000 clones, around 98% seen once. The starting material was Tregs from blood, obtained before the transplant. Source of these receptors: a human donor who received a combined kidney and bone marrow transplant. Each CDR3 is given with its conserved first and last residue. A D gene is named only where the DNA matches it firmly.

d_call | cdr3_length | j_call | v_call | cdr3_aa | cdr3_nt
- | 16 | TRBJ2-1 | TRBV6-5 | CASSYTVLAGLGEQFF | TGTGCCAGCAGTTACACAGTCCTAGCAGGTCTGGGTGAGCAGTTCTTC
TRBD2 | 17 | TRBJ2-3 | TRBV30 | CAWSPGLAGVKADTQYF | TGTGCCTGGTCTCCGGGACTAGCGGGAGTGAAGGCAGATACGCAGTATTTT
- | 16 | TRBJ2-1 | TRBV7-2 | CASSLLPSGLYNEQFF | TGTGCCAGCAGCTTATTACCCAGCGGACTCTACAATGAGCAGTTCTTC
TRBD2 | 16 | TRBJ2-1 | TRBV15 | CATSRSSGGTYNEQFF | TGTGCCACCAGCAGAAGTAGCGGGGGAACCTACAATGAGCAGTTCTTC
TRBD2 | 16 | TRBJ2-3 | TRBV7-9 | CASSHGLAGPTDTQYF | TGTGCCAGCAGCCACGGACTAGCGGGACCCACAGATACGCAGTATTTT
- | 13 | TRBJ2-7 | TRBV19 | CASSLGAAYEQYF | TGTGCCAGTAGTTTAGGGGCTGCGTACGAGCAGTACTTC
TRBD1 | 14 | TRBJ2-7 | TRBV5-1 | CASSLGQGAYEQYF | TGCGCCAGCAGCTTGGGGCAGGGGGCGTACGAGCAGTACTTC
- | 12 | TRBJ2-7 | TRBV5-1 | CASSLVFHEQYF | TGCGCCAGCAGCTTGGTCTTCCACGAGCAGTACTTC
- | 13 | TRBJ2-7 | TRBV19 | CASSNGVSYEQYF | TGTGCCAGTAGTAACGGGGTCTCCTACGAGCAGTACTTC
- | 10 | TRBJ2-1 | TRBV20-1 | CSALTGSQFF | TGCAGTGCCTTAACAGGTTCGCAGTTCTTC
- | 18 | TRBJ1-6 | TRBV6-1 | CASSGKGTGFSYNSPLHF | TGTGCCAGCAGTGGCAAAGGTACAGGATTCTCCTATAATTCACCCCTCCACTTT
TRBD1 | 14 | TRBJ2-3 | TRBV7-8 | CASSLDPGQGAQYF | TGTGCCAGCAGCTTGGATCCGGGACAGGGAGCGCAGTATTTT
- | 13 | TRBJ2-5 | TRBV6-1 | CASRLLASETQYF | TGTGCCAGCAGGCTGCTAGCGTCTGAGACCCAGTACTTC
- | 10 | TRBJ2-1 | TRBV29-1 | CSVRDNEQFF | TGCAGCGTTAGAGACAATGAGCAGTTCTTC
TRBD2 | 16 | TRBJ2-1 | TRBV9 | CASSENSGSTYNEQFF | TGTGCCAGCAGCGAAAATAGCGGGTCCACCTACAATGAGCAGTTCTTC
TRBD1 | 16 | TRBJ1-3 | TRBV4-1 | CASSQSQGAYGNTIYF | TGCGCCAGCAGCCAAAGTCAGGGGGCTTACGGAAACACCATATATTTT
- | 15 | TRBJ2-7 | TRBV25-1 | CASSGLRGSAYEQYF | TGTGCCAGCAGTGGCCTCAGGGGTTCCGCCTACGAGCAGTACTTC
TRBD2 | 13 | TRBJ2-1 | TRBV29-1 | CSQSGLARNEQFF | TGCAGCCAATCGGGACTAGCTCGCAATGAGCAGTTCTTC
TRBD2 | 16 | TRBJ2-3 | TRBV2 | CASSELLAGGHDTQYF | TGTGCCAGCAGTGAGTTACTAGCGGGAGGGCACGATACGCAGTATTTT
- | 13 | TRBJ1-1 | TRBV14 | CASSQWPNTEAFF | TGTGCCAGCAGCCAATGGCCGAACACTGAAGCTTTCTTT
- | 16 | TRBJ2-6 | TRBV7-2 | CASSLGHYSGANVLTF | TGTGCCAGCAGCCTCGGACATTACTCTGGGGCCAACGTCCTGACTTTC
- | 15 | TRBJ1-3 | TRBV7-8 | CASSSRELSGNTIYF | TGTGCCAGCAGCTCGCGGGAGCTCTCTGGAAACACCATATATTTT
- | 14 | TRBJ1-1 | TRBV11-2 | CASSLVKQTGTTFF | TGTGCCAGCAGCTTAGTCAAACAAACCGGGACAACTTTCTTT
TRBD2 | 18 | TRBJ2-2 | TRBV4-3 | CASSPRLAGPANTGELFF | TGCGCCAGCAGCCCCCGACTAGCGGGCCCCGCGAACACCGGGGAGCTGTTTTTT
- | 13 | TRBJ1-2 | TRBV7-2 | CASSKTGLGGYTF | TGTGCCAGCAGCAAAACAGGGTTGGGTGGCTACACCTTC
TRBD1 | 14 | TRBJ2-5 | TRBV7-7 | CASSSGTAQETQYF | TGTGCCAGCAGCTCCGGGACAGCCCAAGAGACCCAGTACTTC
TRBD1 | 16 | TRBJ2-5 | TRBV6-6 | CASSSTGTGGRETQYF | TGTGCCAGCAGTTCTACCGGGACAGGGGGCAGAGAGACCCAGTACTTC
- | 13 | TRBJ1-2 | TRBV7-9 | CASSRQPEAGYTF | TGTGCCAGCAGCCGACAGCCTGAGGCTGGCTACACCTTC
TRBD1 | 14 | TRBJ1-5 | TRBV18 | CASSLRDRDQPQHF | TGTGCCAGCTCTCTCCGGGACAGGGATCAGCCCCAGCATTTT
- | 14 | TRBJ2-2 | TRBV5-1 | CASSTGLSTGELFF | TGCGCCAGCAGCACGGGACTTTCCACCGGGGAGCTGTTTTTT
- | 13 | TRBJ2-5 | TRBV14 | CASSQGRIETQYF | TGTGCCAGCAGCCAAGGGCGGATAGAGACCCAGTACTTC
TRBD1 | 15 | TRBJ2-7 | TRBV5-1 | CASSLRTGVTYEQYF | TGCGCCAGCAGCTTAAGGACAGGGGTTACCTACGAGCAGTACTTC
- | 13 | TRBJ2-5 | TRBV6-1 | CASKSFLRETQYF | TGTGCCAGCAAAAGCTTCCTTCGGGAGACCCAGTACTTC